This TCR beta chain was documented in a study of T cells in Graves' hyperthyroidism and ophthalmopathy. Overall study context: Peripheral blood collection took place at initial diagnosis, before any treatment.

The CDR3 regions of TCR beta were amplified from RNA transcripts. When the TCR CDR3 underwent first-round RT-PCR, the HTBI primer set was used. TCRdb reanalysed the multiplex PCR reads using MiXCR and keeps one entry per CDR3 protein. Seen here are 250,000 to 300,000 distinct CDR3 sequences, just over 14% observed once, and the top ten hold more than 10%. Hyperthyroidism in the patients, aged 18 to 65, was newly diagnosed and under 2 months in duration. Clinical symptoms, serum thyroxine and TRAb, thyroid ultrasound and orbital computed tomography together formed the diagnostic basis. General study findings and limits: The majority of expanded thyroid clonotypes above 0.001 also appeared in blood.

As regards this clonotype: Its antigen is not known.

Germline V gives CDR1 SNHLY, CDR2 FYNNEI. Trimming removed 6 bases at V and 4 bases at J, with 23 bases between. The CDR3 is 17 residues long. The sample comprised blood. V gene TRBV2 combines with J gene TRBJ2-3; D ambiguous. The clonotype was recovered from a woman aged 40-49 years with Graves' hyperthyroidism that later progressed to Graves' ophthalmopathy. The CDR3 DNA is TGTGCCAGCAGCTCTTTTAGATTGAGGTTCGGCGCAGATACGCAGTATTTT. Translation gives CASSSFRLRFGADTQYF.